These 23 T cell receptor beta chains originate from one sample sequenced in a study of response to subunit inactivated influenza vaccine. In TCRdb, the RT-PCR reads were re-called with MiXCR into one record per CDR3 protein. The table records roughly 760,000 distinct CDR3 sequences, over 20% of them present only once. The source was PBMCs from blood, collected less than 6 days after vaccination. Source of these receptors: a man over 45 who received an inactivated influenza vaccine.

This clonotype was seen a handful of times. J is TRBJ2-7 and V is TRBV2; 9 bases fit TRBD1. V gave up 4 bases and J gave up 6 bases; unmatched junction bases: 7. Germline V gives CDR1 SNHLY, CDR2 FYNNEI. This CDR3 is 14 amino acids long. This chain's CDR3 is CASSGGQGGFEQYF. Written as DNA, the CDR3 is TGTGCCAGCAGTGGGGGACAGGGAGGCTTCGAGCAGTACTTC.

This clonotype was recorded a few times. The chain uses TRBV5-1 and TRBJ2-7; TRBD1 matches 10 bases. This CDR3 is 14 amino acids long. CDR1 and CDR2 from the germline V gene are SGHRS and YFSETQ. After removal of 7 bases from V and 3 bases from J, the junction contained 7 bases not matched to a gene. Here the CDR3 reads CASADGTGVYEQYF. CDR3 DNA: TGCGCCAGCGCGGACGGGACAGGGGTCTACGAGCAGTACTTC.

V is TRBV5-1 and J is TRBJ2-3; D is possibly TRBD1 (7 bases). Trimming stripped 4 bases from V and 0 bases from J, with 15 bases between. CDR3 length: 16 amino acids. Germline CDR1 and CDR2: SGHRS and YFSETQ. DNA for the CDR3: TGCGCCAGCAGCAGGGGGGACAGCCCTAGCACAGATACGCAGTATTTT. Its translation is CASSRGDSPSTDTQYF.

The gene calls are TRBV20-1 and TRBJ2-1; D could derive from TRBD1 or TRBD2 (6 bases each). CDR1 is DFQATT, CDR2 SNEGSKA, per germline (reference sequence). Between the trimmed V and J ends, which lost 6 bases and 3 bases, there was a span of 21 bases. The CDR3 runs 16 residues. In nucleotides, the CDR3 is TGCAGTGCGGAGATGGGGGGCCTGTTTCTCTACAATGAGCAGTTCTTC. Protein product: CSAEMGGLFLYNEQFF.

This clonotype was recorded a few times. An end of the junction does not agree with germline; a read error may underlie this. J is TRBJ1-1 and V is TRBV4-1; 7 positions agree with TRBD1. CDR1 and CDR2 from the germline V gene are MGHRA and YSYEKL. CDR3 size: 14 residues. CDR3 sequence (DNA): TGTGCCAGCAGCCAGGTACAGGGGAGCACTGAAGCTTTCTTT. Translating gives CASSQVQGSTEAFF.

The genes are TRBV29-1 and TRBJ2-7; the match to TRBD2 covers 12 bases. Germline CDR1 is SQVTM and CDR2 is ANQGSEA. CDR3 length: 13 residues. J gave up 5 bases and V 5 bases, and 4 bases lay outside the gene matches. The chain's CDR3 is CSVLGLAGNEQYF. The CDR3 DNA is TGCAGCGTTCTTGGACTAGCGGGAAACGAGCAGTACTTC.

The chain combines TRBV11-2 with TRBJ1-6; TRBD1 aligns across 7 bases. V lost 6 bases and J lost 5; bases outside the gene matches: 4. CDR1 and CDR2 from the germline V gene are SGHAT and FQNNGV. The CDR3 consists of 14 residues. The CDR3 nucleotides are TGTGCCAGCAGAGAGGGGGCGGATAATTCACCCCTCCACTTT. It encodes CASREGADNSPLHF.

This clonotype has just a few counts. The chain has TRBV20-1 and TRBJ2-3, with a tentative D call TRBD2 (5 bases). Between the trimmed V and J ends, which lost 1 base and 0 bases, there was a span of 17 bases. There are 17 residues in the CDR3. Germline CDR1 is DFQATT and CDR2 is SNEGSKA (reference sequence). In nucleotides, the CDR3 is TGCAGTGCTAGAGTACCGGGAAGGGTTTCTAGCACAGATACGCAGTATTTT. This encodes CSARVPGRVSSTDTQYF.

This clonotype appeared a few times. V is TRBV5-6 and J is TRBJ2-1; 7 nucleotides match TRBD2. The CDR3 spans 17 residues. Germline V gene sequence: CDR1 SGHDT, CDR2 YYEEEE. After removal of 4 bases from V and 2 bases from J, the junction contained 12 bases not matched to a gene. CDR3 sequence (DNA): TGTGCCAGCAGCGGGAGGGGTAGCGGACCGGCCTACAATGAGCAGTTCTTC. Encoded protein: CASSGRGSGPAYNEQFF.

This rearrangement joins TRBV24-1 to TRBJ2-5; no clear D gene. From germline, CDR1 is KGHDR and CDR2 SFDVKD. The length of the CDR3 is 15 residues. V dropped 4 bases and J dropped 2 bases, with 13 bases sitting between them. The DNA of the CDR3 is TGTGCCACCAGTGAACCAGGTTGGGGTCAAGAGACCCAGTACTTC. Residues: CATSEPGWGQETQYF.

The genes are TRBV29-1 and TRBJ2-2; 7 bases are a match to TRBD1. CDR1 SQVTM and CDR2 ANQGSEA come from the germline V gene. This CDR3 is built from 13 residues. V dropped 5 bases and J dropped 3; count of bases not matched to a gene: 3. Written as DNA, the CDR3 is TGCAGCGTTACGACAGGGTACACCGGGGAGCTGTTTTTT. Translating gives CSVTTGYTGELFF.

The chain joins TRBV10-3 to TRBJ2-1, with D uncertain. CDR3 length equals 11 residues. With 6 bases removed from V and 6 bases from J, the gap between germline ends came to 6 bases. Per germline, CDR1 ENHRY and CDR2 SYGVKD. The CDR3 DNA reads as TGTGCCATCAGATTTGGCAATGAGCAGTTCTTC. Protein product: CAIRFGNEQFF.

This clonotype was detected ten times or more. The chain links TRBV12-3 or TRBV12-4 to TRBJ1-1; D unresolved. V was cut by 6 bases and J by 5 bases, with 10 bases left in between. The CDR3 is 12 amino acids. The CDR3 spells CASSAFRTEAFF. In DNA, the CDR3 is TGTGCCAGCAGCGCTTTCCGAACTGAAGCTTTCTTT.

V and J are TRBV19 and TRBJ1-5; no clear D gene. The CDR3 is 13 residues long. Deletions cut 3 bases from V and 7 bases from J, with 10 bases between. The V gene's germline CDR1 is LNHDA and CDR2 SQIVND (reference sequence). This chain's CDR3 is CASSITWQQPQHF. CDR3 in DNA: TGTGCCAGTAGTATCACTTGGCAGCAGCCCCAGCATTTT.

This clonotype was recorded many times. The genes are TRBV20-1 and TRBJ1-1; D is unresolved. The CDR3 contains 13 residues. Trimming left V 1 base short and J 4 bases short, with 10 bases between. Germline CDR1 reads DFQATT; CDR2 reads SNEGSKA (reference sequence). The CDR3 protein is CSARGPGSTEAFF. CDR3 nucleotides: TGCAGTGCTAGAGGTCCGGGGAGCACTGAAGCTTTCTTT.

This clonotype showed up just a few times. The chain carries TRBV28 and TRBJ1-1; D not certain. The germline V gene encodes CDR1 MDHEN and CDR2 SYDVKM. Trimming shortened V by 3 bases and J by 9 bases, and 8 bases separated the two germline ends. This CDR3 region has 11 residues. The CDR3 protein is CASSLSGKAFF. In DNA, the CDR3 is TGTGCCAGCAGTTTGAGCGGAAAAGCTTTCTTT.

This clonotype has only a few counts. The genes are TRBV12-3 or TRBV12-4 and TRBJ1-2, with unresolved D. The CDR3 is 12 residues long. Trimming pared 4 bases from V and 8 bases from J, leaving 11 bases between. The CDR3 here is CASSSSARGYTF. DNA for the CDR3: TGTGCCAGCAGTTCCTCGGCTAGGGGCTACACCTTC.

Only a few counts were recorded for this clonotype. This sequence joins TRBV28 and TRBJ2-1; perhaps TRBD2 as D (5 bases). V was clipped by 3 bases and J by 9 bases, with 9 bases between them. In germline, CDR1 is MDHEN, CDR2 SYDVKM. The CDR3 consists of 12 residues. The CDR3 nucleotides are TGTGCCAGCAGTTTTCCCGAGGGTGAGCAGTTCTTC. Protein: CASSFPEGEQFF.

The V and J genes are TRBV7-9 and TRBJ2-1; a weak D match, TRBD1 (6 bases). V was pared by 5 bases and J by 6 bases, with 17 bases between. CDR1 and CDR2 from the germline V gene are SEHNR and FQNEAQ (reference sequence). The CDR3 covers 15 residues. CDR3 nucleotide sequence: TGTGCCAGCAGCCTAAGTAGGGGGAGCTTCAATGAGCAGTTCTTC. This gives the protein CASSLSRGSFNEQFF.

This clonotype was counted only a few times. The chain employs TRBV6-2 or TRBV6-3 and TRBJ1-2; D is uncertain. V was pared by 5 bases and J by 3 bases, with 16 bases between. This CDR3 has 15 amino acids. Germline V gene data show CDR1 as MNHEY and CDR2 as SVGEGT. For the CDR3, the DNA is TGTGCCAGCAGTATACCCGGTAAACAAGACTATGGCTACACCTTC. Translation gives CASSIPGKQDYGYTF.

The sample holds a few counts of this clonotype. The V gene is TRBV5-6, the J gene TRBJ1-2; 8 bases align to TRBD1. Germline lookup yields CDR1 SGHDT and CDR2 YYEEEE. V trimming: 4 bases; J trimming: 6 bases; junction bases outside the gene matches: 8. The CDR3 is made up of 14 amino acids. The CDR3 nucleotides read TGTGCCAGCAGCCCCGAGAGCAGGGGGCATGGCTACACCTTC. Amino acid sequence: CASSPESRGHGYTF.

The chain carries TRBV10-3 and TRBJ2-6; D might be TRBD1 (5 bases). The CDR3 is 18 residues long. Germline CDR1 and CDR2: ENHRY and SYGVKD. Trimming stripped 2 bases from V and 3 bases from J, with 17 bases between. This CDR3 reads CAISEVGRVGSGANVLTF. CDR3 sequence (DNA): TGTGCCATCAGTGAGGTGGGCAGGGTTGGTAGTGGGGCCAACGTCCTGACTTTC.

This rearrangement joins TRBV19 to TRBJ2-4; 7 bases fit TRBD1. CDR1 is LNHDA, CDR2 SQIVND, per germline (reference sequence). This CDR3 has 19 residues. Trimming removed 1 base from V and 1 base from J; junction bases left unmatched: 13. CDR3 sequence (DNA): TGTGCCAGTAGTATAGTAAGGGGGAAGAGACAGGGTGCCAAAAACATTCAGTACTTC. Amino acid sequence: CASSIVRGKRQGAKNIQYF.